This T cell receptor (beta chain) was sequenced in a study of blood T cells in healthy people across ages. Then a second PCR, running about 6 to 11 cycles, was carried out with a sample-barcoded 5' primer and a J-beta primer mix. TCRdb re-analysed the 5' RACE reads in MiXCR, keeping a single row per CDR3 protein. The sample shows about 1.7 million distinct CDR3 sequences, roughly 28% of them seen only once. V lost 2 bases and J lost 5; bases outside the gene matches: 4. There are 13 residues in the CDR3. Germline lookup yields CDR1 SQVTM and CDR2 ANQGSEA. The chain links TRBV29-1 to TRBJ1-2; 8 nucleotides match TRBD1. The sequence came from a woman between 25 and 40 years old in good health. The sample consisted of blood. The CDR3 spells CSVESRGLYGYTF. CDR3 bases: TGCAGCGTTGAAAGCAGGGGGCTTTATGGCTACACCTTC.